The source of this T cell receptor beta chain is a study of blood T cell repertoires in COVID-19. Clones were read by immunoSEQ multiplex PCR, and TCRdb kept only the in-frame ones, dropping some. Of roughly 300,000 clones listed, roughly 85% were seen once; the top ten hold about 2.3%. V lost 5 bases and J lost 1; bases outside the gene matches: 5. The CDR3 is made up of 15 amino acids. CDR1 SGHTA and CDR2 FQGNSA come from the germline V gene. This clone was seen only once. Which cohort a participant joined came from the clinical history participants gave. V gene TRBV7-2 combines with J gene TRBJ2-5; 9 nucleotides match TRBD1. The source of this sequence is a woman aged 45 to 65 who had recovered from COVID-19. The sample comprised PBMCs or T cells enriched from blood (not recorded which). The CDR3 sequence: CASSITGGPQETQYF. CDR3 DNA: TGTGCCAGCAGCATAACAGGGGGCCCCCAAGAGACCCAGTACTTC.